The rows below give T cell receptor beta chains drawn from one sample of a study of cytomegalovirus exposure and HLA in healthy donors. The method was immunoSEQ multiplex PCR; TCRdb's version includes in-frame clones alone and lacks a portion of them. This sample's clone table lists under 200,000 clones. Source material: PBMCs. The receptors come from a man aged 25-45 years in good health and CMV-seronegative. CDR3s include the opening cysteine and the closing phenylalanine or tryptophan. The D gene is left open where the match is weak.

CDR3	DNA	V	J	D
CASSQRTGSNEKLFF	TGTGCCAGCAGCCAAAGGACAGGGTCTAATGAAAAACTGTTTTTT	TRBV5-4	TRBJ1-4	TRBD1
CASSLSGALDEQYF	TGTGCCAGCAGTCTTTCAGGGGCTTTGGACGAGCAGTACTTC	TRBV6-1	TRBJ2-7	.
CASSLGASVNYGYTF	TGTGCCAGCAGCTTAGGGGCATCAGTAAACTATGGCTACACCTTC	TRBV7-6	TRBJ1-2	.
CASSLALGEASYGYTF	TGCGCCAGCAGCTTGGCCCTTGGGGAGGCGAGCTATGGCTACACCTTC	TRBV5-1	TRBJ1-2	.
CASSLRPAGRGEQYF	TGTGCCAGCAGCTTAAGGCCAGCGGGACGAGGCGAGCAGTACTTC	TRBV7-2	TRBJ2-7	TRBD2
CASSSAANYGYTF	TGTGCCAGCAGCTCGGCGGCCAACTATGGCTACACCTTC	TRBV6-5	TRBJ1-2	.
CASSMGAGTNVLTF	TGTGCCAGTAGTATGGGGGCTGGGACCAACGTCCTGACTTTC	TRBV19	TRBJ2-6	.
CASSSTGVKTQYF	TGTGCCAGCAGTTCGACAGGGGTGAAGACCCAGTACTTC	TRBV28	TRBJ2-5	TRBD1
CAARQGADTQYF	TGTGCCGCCCGACAGGGGGCAGATACGCAGTATTTT	TRBV6-5	TRBJ2-3	TRBD1
CAWSPQDGNSGNTIYF	TGTGCCTGGAGCCCACAGGACGGCAACTCTGGAAACACCATATATTTT	TRBV30	TRBJ1-3	.
CASSLGPGQISNTEAFF	TGTGCCAGCAGCTTAGGACCGGGACAAATCTCAAACACTGAAGCTTTCTTT	TRBV11-2	TRBJ1-1	.
CASSPNFSTDTQYF	TGTGCCAGCAGTCCCAACTTTAGCACAGATACGCAGTATTTT	TRBV27	TRBJ2-3	.
CASSLEGGGGMAFF	TGTGCCAGCAGCTTAGAGGGGGGGGGAGGAATGGCTTTCTTT	TRBV7-6	TRBJ1-1	.
CASNATLGTGENGNQPQHF	TGCGCCAGCAACGCCACGCTGGGGACAGGGGAGAATGGCAATCAGCCCCAGCATTTT	TRBV5-1	TRBJ1-5	TRBD1
CASREGQGATYNEQFF	TGTGCCAGCAGGGAGGGACAGGGGGCCACCTACAATGAGCAGTTCTTC	TRBV28	TRBJ2-1	TRBD1
CASSMSGGWRETQYF	TGTGCCAGTAGTATGTCAGGGGGTTGGCGAGAGACCCAGTACTTC	TRBV19	TRBJ2-5	TRBD1